Listed below are T cell receptor beta chains from one sample, sequenced in a study of follicular helper T cells after annual influenza vaccination. The repertoire was sequenced with immunoSEQ multiplex PCR; TCRdb's copy has only in-frame clones and lacks some. Of some 11,000 clones detected, 82% appear once; the ten largest clones hold more than 0.7%. This sample comprised CXCR5- memory CD4+ T cells sorted from blood, obtained 6 weeks after influenza vaccination. The receptors were gathered from an adult who received the influenza vaccine. Each CDR3 is given with its conserved first and last residue. The D gene is left open where the match is weak. Rows may omit the clone size; those that give it use once, few, many or a size class.

TRBJ2-7 | few | TRBD2 | TRBV4-2 | TGTGCCAGCAGCCCGGGACTAGCGGGACGTGACGAGCAGTACTTC | CASSPGLAGRDEQYF
TRBJ2-5 | . | . | TRBV6-1 | TGTGCCAGCAGTGAAGGGAGGACCCAGTACTTC | CASSEGRTQYF
TRBJ1-4 | . | . | TRBV7-6 | TGTGCCAGCAGCTCATACCCCGTGGGGGCTGAAAAACTGTTTTTT | CASSSYPVGAEKLFF
TRBJ2-1 | . | TRBD2 | TRBV15 | TGTGCCACCAGCGTCGGAGCGGGAGCGGGGAATGAGCAGTTCTTC | CATSVGAGAGNEQFF
TRBJ2-2 | . | TRBD2 | TRBV25-1 | TGTGCCAGCAGTGCACTAGCGGGAGCGCCCGGGGAGCTGTTTTTT | CASSALAGAPGELFF
TRBJ2-2 | . | TRBD2 | TRBV19 | TGTGCCAGTAGTATTAAGCGGGGGAACACCGGGGAGCTGTTTTTT | CASSIKRGNTGELFF
TRBJ1-2 | few | . | TRBV2 | TGTGCCAGCATTCGTGGACAGAGAGAGGGCTACACCTTC | CASIRGQREGYTF
TRBJ2-7 | . | . | TRBV30 | TGTGCCTGCGGCCGGGCCAGCTCCTACGAGCAGTACTTC | CACGRASSYEQYF
TRBJ2-3 | . | . | TRBV5-1 | TGCGCCAGCAGCTTGTCGTCTCGGACCACAAATACGCAGTATTTT | CASSLSSRTTNTQYF
TRBJ2-5 | . | . | TRBV6-1 | TGTGCCAGCAGTCGCAGGGAGACCCAGTACTTC | CASSRRETQYF
TRBJ2-3 | few | . | TRBV5-6 | TGTGCCAGCAGCTTGTACGATACGCAGTATTTT | CASSLYDTQYF
TRBJ2-3 | . | . | TRBV9 | TGTGCCAGCAGCGTAGCCCCCAGCCTCAGCACAGATACGCAGTATTTT | CASSVAPSLSTDTQYF
TRBJ2-1 | . | TRBD1 | TRBV28 | TGTGCCAGCAGGGCTCCGGGACAGGGGAGCGATGAGCAGTTCTTC | CASRAPGQGSDEQFF
TRBJ2-5 | . | . | TRBV19 | TGTGCCAGTAGTATAGGAGCAGTCCAAGAGACCCAGTACTTC | CASSIGAVQETQYF
TRBJ2-5 | . | . | TRBV19 | TGTGCCAGTAGTATATCGGAGGGAACCCAGTACTTC | CASSISEGTQYF
TRBJ2-2 | . | TRBD2 | TRBV7-7 | TGTGCCACCTTCCGAAGCGGGGCGAACACCGGGGAGCTGTTTTTT | CATFRSGANTGELFF
TRBJ1-2 | . | . | TRBV10-2 | TGCGCCAGCTTAAGGACAGAGAATAACTATGGCTACACCTTC | CASLRTENNYGYTF
TRBJ2-5 | . | . | TRBV7-2 | TGTGCCAGCAGCTCTGTCGGGGCCGGGGAGACCCAGTACTTC | CASSSVGAGETQYF
TRBJ2-1 | . | . | TRBV4-3 | TGCGCCAGCAGCCAAGCTTTGGAAAACAATGAGCAGTTCTTC | CASSQALENNEQFF
TRBJ1-4 | . | TRBD1 | TRBV7-9 | TGTGCCAGCAGCTTCAGGGGGCTAGGTAATGAAAAACTGTTTTTT | CASSFRGLGNEKLFF
TRBJ1-1 | . | . | TRBV10-2 | TGCGCCAGCAGCTCTGGGAGGTCACCCCCACAGGGCACTGAAGCTTTCTTT | CASSSGRSPPQGTEAFF
TRBJ2-3 | . | TRBD1 | TRBV9 | TGTGCCAGCAGCGTAGGGCAGGGGGCGTTCACAGATACGCAGTATTTT | CASSVGQGAFTDTQYF
TRBJ2-1 | . | TRBD2 | TRBV15 | TGTGCCACCAGCAGAGCGGCCTCTCTAGCGGTCTACAATGAGCAGTTCTTC | CATSRAASLAVYNEQFF
TRBJ1-2 | once | . | TRBV10-3 | TGTGCCATCAGTGCTGGACAGCAACTTTATGGCTACACCTTC | CAISAGQQLYGYTF
TRBJ2-5 | . | TRBD2 | TRBV2 | TGTGCCAGCAGTGAAGCTGTTAGGGGCGGGGGAAAGACCCAGTACTTC | CASSEAVRGGGKTQYF
TRBJ1-3 | . | . | TRBV28 | TGTGCCAGCAGTTTAAGGCAGGTCTCTGGAAACACCATATATTTT | CASSLRQVSGNTIYF
TRBJ1-2 | . | . | TRBV19 | TGTGCCAGTAGTATGGAGGAGACCTATGGCTACACCTTC | CASSMEETYGYTF
TRBJ2-5 | . | TRBD2 | TRBV5-6 | TGTGCCAGCGGGGACCCCGGGACTAGCGAAGAGACCCAGTACTTC | CASGDPGTSEETQYF
TRBJ1-5 | . | . | TRBV15 | TGTGCCACCAGCAGAGATCGGCACACCCGGTCCAATCAGCCCCAGCATTTT | CATSRDRHTRSNQPQHF
TRBJ2-3 | . | . | TRBV25-1 | TGTGCCAGTGCACAGGGATCTACGCAGTATTTT | CASAQGSTQYF
TRBJ2-1 | . | TRBD2 | TRBV28 | TGTGCCAGTCTGGGCGGGAGCCCCTACAATGAGCAGTTCTTC | CASLGGSPYNEQFF
TRBJ2-3 | . | . | TRBV7-2 | TGTGCCAGCATAGGCCTAGGGTCCGGCCGAGATACGCAGTATTTT | CASIGLGSGRDTQYF
TRBJ1-2 | few | TRBD1 | TRBV19 | TGTGCCAGTAGTGTGGGACAGCTCTATGGCTACACCTTC | CASSVGQLYGYTF
TRBJ2-7 | . | TRBD2 | TRBV11-2 | TGTGCCAGCAACCTACAGCGGGGCGAGCAGTACTTC | CASNLQRGEQYF